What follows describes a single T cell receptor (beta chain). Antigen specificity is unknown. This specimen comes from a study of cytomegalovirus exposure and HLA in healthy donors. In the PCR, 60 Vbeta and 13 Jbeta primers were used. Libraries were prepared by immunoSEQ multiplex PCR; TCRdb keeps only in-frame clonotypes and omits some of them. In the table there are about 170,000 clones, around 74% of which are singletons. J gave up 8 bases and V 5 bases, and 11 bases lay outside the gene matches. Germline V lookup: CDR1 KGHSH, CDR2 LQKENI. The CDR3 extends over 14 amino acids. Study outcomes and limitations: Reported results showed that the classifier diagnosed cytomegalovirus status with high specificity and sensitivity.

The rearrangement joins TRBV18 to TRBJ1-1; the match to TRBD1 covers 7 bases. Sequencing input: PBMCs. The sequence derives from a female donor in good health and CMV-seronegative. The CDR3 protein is CASSSGIGTEEAFF. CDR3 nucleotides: TGTGCCAGCTCATCAGGGATCGGGACAGAGGAAGCTTTCTTT.